This T cell receptor beta chain emerged from a study of Tregs in tolerant kidney transplant recipients. Losses at the gene ends were 2 bases for V and 8 bases for J; bases not matched to a gene: 9. Germline V CDR1 and CDR2: LNHDA, SQIVND (reference sequence). This CDR3 is built from 16 residues. This clone was counted only a few times. The protocol was immunoSEQ multiplex PCR, while the TCRdb copy is restricted to in-frame clones and leaves out a portion. Of around 230,000 clones in the sample, 80% to 85% were seen once. This chain uses TRBV19 with TRBJ2-1; 10 nucleotides align to TRBD2. The specimen sequenced was CD4+ T cells from blood. This receptor was identified in a human donor in good health. The CDR3 bases are TGTGCCAGTAGTATAAGTCTGTCTAGCGGGAGCGATGAGCAGTTCTTC. Its translation is CASSISLSSGSDEQFF.